The entry below gives a single T cell receptor (beta chain) sequence along with its context. The data originate from a study of blood T cell repertoires in COVID-19. Study-level information: PBMCs, B-cell-depleted T cells, or T cells were the source of the cDNA or gDNA that made up the material.

With 11 bases clipped from V and 5 bases from J, the junction kept 7 bases outside the gene matches. This CDR3 is 14 amino acids long. CDR1 is SEHNR, CDR2 FQNEAQ, per germline (reference sequence). Original processing notes: Counts of nucleated cells, estimated from reference gene primer amplification, were obtained. Some clones are missing from TCRdb's copy, which holds only in-frame ones; the method was immunoSEQ multiplex PCR. That table gives V, J and clone size, and the DNA gave D and trimming. Of about 300,000 clones in the sample, approximately 81% are singletons; the top ten hold 2% to 3%. Recovered Cohort 3 donors showed two negative PCRs, clearance, or symptom resolution.

The sequence was obtained from a woman in her forties or fifties who had recovered from COVID-19. The chain employs TRBV7-9 and TRBJ2-2, with 11 bases identical to TRBD2. The sequencing input was PBMCs or T cells enriched from blood (not recorded which). CDR3 amino acids: CASKTSGATGELFF. In DNA form, the CDR3 reads TGTGCCTCGAAGACTAGCGGGGCTACCGGGGAGCTGTTTTTT.